Shown below are 8 T cell receptor beta chains from a single sample sequenced in a study of T-cell reconstitution after alpha-beta-depleted transplantation in children. Preparing the TCRbeta library involved the use of unique molecular identifiers. MiXCR, run by TCRdb on the PCR reads, gives a single entry per CDR3 protein. The data hold fewer than 700,000 distinct CDR3 sequences, with about 21% observed a single time. The sample in question was PBMCs, mostly from graft donor cells, obtained 360 days after TCRalphabeta/CD19-depleted stem cell transplant. The source is a boy less than two years old who had a stem cell transplant for acute myeloid leukemia, so the T cells may come from the graft donor.

This clonotype was detected a few times. The genes are TRBV20-1 and TRBJ2-3; D possibly matches TRBD1 or TRBD2 (5 bases each). Trimming stripped 4 bases from V and 2 bases from J, with 10 bases between. CDR3 length: 13 amino acids. Germline-derived CDR1 and CDR2 are DFQATT and SNEGSKA (reference sequence). The CDR3 nucleotides read TGCAGTGCTACGGGACCCGACACAGATACGCAGTATTTT. Its translation is CSATGPDTDTQYF.

This clonotype was seen repeatedly, ten times or more. V is TRBV20-1 and J is TRBJ1-2, with a possible D match to TRBD1 (6 bases). The CDR3 consists of 14 residues. From germline, CDR1 is DFQATT and CDR2 SNEGSKA (reference sequence). V was trimmed by 4 bases and J by 5 bases, leaving 17 bases between them. CDR3 bases: TGCAGTGCTACCCTCCCGGACAGAGATTATGGCTACACCTTC. Its translation: CSATLPDRDYGYTF.

This sequence joins TRBV7-2 and TRBJ2-7, with D perhaps TRBD1 (6 bases). There are 13 residues in the CDR3. The ends were cut back, 5 bases at V and 4 bases at J, with 12 bases in the middle. The V gene's germline CDR1 is SGHTA and CDR2 FQGNSA. Here the CDR3 DNA reads TGTGCCAGCAGCCATGGGACACTTTACGAGCAGTACTTC. Translation: CASSHGTLYEQYF.

This clonotype was recorded at least ten times. This chain connects TRBV4-3 to TRBJ1-5, with 7 bases that match TRBD1. The J segment lost 7 bases and the V segment lost 6 bases, leaving 9 bases of the junction unmatched. Germline lookup yields CDR1 LGHNA and CDR2 YSLEER. The CDR3 runs 14 residues. The CDR3 protein is CASSPDRVGQPQHF. CDR3 bases: TGCGCCAGCAGTCCTGACAGGGTAGGGCAGCCCCAGCATTTT.

This chain joins TRBV20-1 and TRBJ2-1; 7 positions match TRBD2. The V gene's germline CDR1 is DFQATT and CDR2 SNEGSKA (reference sequence). With 3 bases clipped from V and 5 bases from J, the junction kept 7 bases outside the gene matches. The CDR3 is made up of 14 amino acids. CDR3: CSASWRREHNEQFF. CDR3 in DNA: TGCAGTGCTAGTTGGCGGCGGGAGCACAATGAGCAGTTCTTC.

A few counts support this clonotype. The chain combines TRBV7-8 with TRBJ2-7; 7 nucleotides align to TRBD1. This CDR3 contains 16 residues. Germline V gene data show CDR1 as SGHVS and CDR2 as FQNEAQ. The V segment lost 4 bases and the J segment 3 bases; nucleotides outside the gene matches: 12. The DNA of the CDR3 is TGTGCCAGCAGCTCTCATCCCGGGACAGCTAACTACGAGCAGTACGTC. This gives the protein CASSSHPGTANYEQYV.

The chain carries TRBV11-2 and TRBJ2-2; D is tentatively TRBD1 or TRBD2 (6 bases each). CDR1 is SGHAT and CDR2 is FQNNGV in the germline V gene. The CDR3 contains 18 residues. V lost 5 bases, J lost 0 bases, and 19 bases lay in between. The CDR3: CASSPGARGFANTGELFF. CDR3 DNA sequence: TGTGCCAGCAGCCCAGGGGCCCGGGGGTTCGCGAACACCGGGGAGCTGTTTTTT.

This clonotype was counted at least ten times. The chain is built from TRBV4-3 and TRBJ2-7, with D unclear. Germline CDR1 reads LGHNA; CDR2 reads YSLEER. The CDR3 contains 15 residues. V lost 0 bases to trimming and J lost 2 bases, with 11 bases between them. The CDR3 DNA reads as TGCGCCAGCAGCCAAGAGAGGACGCCTACCTACGAGCAGTACTTC. It encodes CASSQERTPTYEQYF.